The clone carrying this TCR beta chain was observed a few times. As it was prepared, the TCRbeta library received unique molecular identifiers. TCRdb re-called the PCR reads through MiXCR, storing one row per CDR3 protein. The table lists about 690,000 distinct CDR3 sequences, over 15% of them singletons, with 0.9% to 1.2% in the top ten. This record belongs to a study of T-cell reconstitution after alpha-beta-depleted transplantation in children. The receptor comes from a human donor who donated a stem cell graft to a child with acute myeloid leukemia. The sequences come from PBMCs from the stem cell graft donor, collected from the stem cell graft.

The CDR3 sequence is CASSFPDRVIEKLFF. The CDR3 DNA is TGTGCCAGCAGCTTCCCGGACAGGGTTATTGAAAAACTGTTTTTT. The chain has TRBV11-1 and TRBJ1-4, with 8 bases matching TRBD1. V gave up 3 bases and J gave up 7 bases; unmatched junction bases: 7. The V gene's germline CDR1 is SGHAT and CDR2 FQDESV (reference sequence). The CDR3 is 15 residues long. Supplemented by reference TRBV11-1 and TRBJ1-4, the full variable domain reads EAEVAQSPRYKITEKSQAVAFWCDPISGHATLYWYRQILGQGPELLVQFQDESVVDDSQLPKDRFSAERLKGVDSTLKIQPAELGDSAMYLCASSFPDRVIEKLFFGSGTQLSVL.